Below are 18 T cell receptor beta chains sequenced from a single sample in a study of T cell responses to AZD1222 COVID-19 vaccine. Some clones are missing from TCRdb's copy, which holds only in-frame ones; the method was immunoSEQ multiplex PCR. The sample includes some 130,000 clones, roughly nine tenths of them seen just once. Sequenced here: peripheral blood, sampled 28 days after the second AZD1222 dose. The source is an adult who received the AZD1222 COVID-19 vaccine.

This chain connects TRBV7-2 to TRBJ2-1; TRBD2 aligns across 7 bases. CDR1 SGHTA and CDR2 FQGNSA come from the germline V gene. Trimming cost V 0 bases and J 3 bases; bases outside gene matches: 5. CDR3 length equals 16 residues. The CDR3 DNA reads as TGTGCCAGCAGCTTAGCGCTAATAGCGGGCTACAATGAGCAGTTCTTC. Protein sequence: CASSLALIAGYNEQFF.

The chain employs TRBV9 and TRBJ1-5, with 7 bases matching TRBD1. The CDR3 is 14 residues long. CDR1 is SGDLS, CDR2 YYNGEE, per germline. J was trimmed by 6 bases and V by 3 bases; bases with no gene match: 6. CDR3 bases: TGTGCCAGCAGCGCCGGGACAGAGGGTCAGCCCCAGCATTTT. The encoded protein is CASSAGTEGQPQHF.

The chain combines TRBV3-1 (or the pseudogene TRBV3-2) with TRBJ2-7; TRBD2 is a possible D gene (5 bases). CDR1 LGHDT and CDR2 YNNKEL come from the germline V gene (reference sequence). The CDR3 totals 16 residues. Trimming left V 1 base short and J 3 bases short, with 16 bases between. The CDR3 here is CASSQGIGAARYEQYF. As DNA, the CDR3 is TGTGCCAGCAGCCAAGGGATAGGAGCGGCCCGCTACGAGCAGTACTTC.

The rearrangement joins TRBV6-1 to TRBJ1-2; D remains ambiguous. This CDR3 region has 12 residues. V was clipped by 0 bases and J by 2 bases, with 1 base between them. Germline V gives CDR1 MNHNS, CDR2 SASEGT. In nucleotides, the CDR3 is TGTGCCAGCAGTGAAGCAAACTATGGCTACACCTTC. It is translated as CASSEANYGYTF.

The chain carries TRBV29-1 and TRBJ2-7; 7 bases map to TRBD1. The CDR3 length is 16 residues. Looked up from germline, CDR1 is SQVTM and CDR2 is ANQGSEA. J lost 2 bases, V lost 6 bases, and 16 bases had no gene match. CDR3 nucleotide sequence: TGCAGCGTAACAGGGACCTCTAGACAGGGTACCTACGAGCAGTACTTC. This codes for CSVTGTSRQGTYEQYF.

The rearrangement links TRBV7-3 to TRBJ2-1; D possibly corresponds to TRBD1 (6 bases). V lost 2 bases, J lost 7 bases, and 18 bases lay in between. The CDR3 is 16 residues long. CDR1 and CDR2 (germline): SGHTA, FQGTGA. Written as DNA, the CDR3 is TGTGCCAGCAGCTTAGAGTTGGGGGCCTCGAGTAATGAGCAGTTCTTC. Amino acid sequence: CASSLELGASSNEQFF.

This clone was detected a few times. V and J are TRBV7-2 and TRBJ2-1; D is possibly TRBD2 (7 bases). V was shortened by 0 bases and J by 6 bases, with 9 bases between the two germline ends. The CDR3 is 14 amino acids. Germline assignment: CDR1 SGHTA and CDR2 FQGNSA. The CDR3 here is CASSLAGGPNEQFF. CDR3 DNA sequence: TGTGCCAGCAGCTTAGCCGGGGGGCCCAATGAGCAGTTCTTC. The whole variable domain, remainder taken from reference TRBV7-2 and TRBJ2-1, is GAGVSQSPSNKVTEKGKDVELRCDPISGHTALYWYRQSLGQGLEFLIYFQGNSAPDKSGLPSDRFSAERTGGSVSTLTIQRTQQEDSAVYLCASSLAGGPNEQFFGPGTRLTVL.

The chain employs TRBV7-9 and TRBJ1-4, with TRBD1 matching over 7 bases. Trimming at V came to 4 bases and at J to 4 bases, leaving 12 bases not matched to a gene. There are 17 residues in the CDR3. Germline CDR1 is SEHNR and CDR2 is FQNEAQ (reference sequence). For the CDR3, the DNA is TGTGCCAGCAGCTCACCTGGGAACCGACAGGGTAATGAAAAACTGTTTTTT. It specifies CASSSPGNRQGNEKLFF. Filled out from reference TRBV7-9 and TRBJ1-4, the complete variable domain reads DTGVSQNPRHKITKRGQNVTFRCDPISEHNRLYWYRQTLGQGPEFLTYFQNEAQLEKSRLLSDRFSAERPKGSFSTLEIQRTEQGDSAMYLCASSSPGNRQGNEKLFFGSGTQLSVL.

This chain links TRBV5-8 with TRBJ1-1, with a tentative D call TRBD1 (5 bases). Trimming cost V 0 bases and J 7 bases, with 16 bases left between them. This CDR3 comprises 15 residues. Looked up from germline, CDR1 is SGHTS and CDR2 is YDEGEE. As DNA, the CDR3 is TGTGCCAGCAGCTTGGCCGGTTCGCCGGGGGTTGAAGCTTTCTTT. Protein product: CASSLAGSPGVEAFF.

CDR3 nucleotides: TGTGCCAGCTCACCATTGTCGGCAGTCTCTTACGAGCAGTACTTC. Residues: CASSPLSAVSYEQYF. The chain links TRBV18 to TRBJ2-7; D gene uncertain. This CDR3 contains 15 residues. The germline V gene encodes CDR1 KGHSH and CDR2 LQKENI. V gave up 2 bases and J gave up 4 bases, with 15 bases separating them.

The chain uses TRBV6-6 and TRBJ2-2, with D possibly matching TRBD2 (6 bases). The length of the CDR3 is 12 residues. Trimming left V 7 bases short and J 9 bases short, with 12 bases between. CDR1 is MNHNY and CDR2 is SVGAGI in the germline V gene (reference sequence). For the CDR3, the DNA is TGTGCCAGCACCCACGGGGGTTGGGAGCTGTTTTTT. This translates into CASTHGGWELFF.

The V and J genes are TRBV6-4 and TRBJ1-2; D is uncertain. The germline V gene encodes CDR1 MRHNA and CDR2 SNTAGT. CDR3 length: 13 amino acids. The ends were cut back, 3 bases at V and 8 bases at J, with 13 bases in the middle. The CDR3 coding sequence is TGTGCCAGCAGTGAGACGGGCGTTGAAGGCTACACCTTC. As protein: CASSETGVEGYTF.

The chain couples TRBV19 to TRBJ2-2, with TRBD2 matching 7 bases. This CDR3 has 14 residues. Germline CDR1 is LNHDA and CDR2 is SQIVND (reference sequence). Trimming removed 0 bases from V and 7 bases from J; junction bases left unmatched: 2. For the CDR3, the DNA is TGTGCCAGTAGTATAGAGGCTAGCGGCGGGGAGCTGTTTTTT. Translation: CASSIEASGGELFF.

V usage is TRBV5-5 and J usage is TRBJ1-6; D remains ambiguous. The germline gives CDR1 SGHKS, CDR2 YYEKEE (reference sequence). This CDR3 is 14 amino acids long. V was cut by 4 bases and J by 7 bases, with 12 bases left in between. CDR3 sequence reads: CASSPLDGNSPLHF. CDR3 coding DNA: TGTGCCAGCAGCCCCCTCGACGGCAATTCACCCCTCCACTTT.

This clone occurred a few times. The DNA of the CDR3 is TGCGGAATGGACAGGGCGAGTGGCTACACCTTC. Its translation: CGMDRASGYTF. The J gene is TRBJ1-2, the V gene TRBV20-1; 8 nucleotides match TRBD1. The CDR3 is 11 amino acids. CDR1 is DFQATT, CDR2 SNEGSKA, per germline (reference sequence).

This rearrangement joins TRBV5-8 to TRBJ2-3, with D perhaps matching TRBD1 (5 bases). Trimming left V 4 bases short and J 0 bases short, with 9 bases between. CDR3 length equals 14 residues. CDR1 and CDR2 from the germline V gene are SGHTS and YDEGEE. Here the CDR3 DNA reads TGTGCCAGCAGCCTCGGACATAGCACAGATACGCAGTATTTT. Translated: CASSLGHSTDTQYF.

The rearrangement links TRBV11-2 to TRBJ2-6; possibly TRBD1 or TRBD2 for D (6 bases each). Per the germline V gene, CDR1 is SGHAT and CDR2 is FQNNGV. Trimming took off 2 bases at V and 2 bases at J, with 13 bases between the two ends. This CDR3 is 17 amino acids long. The CDR3 region is CASSLQQGGTGANVLTF. DNA for the CDR3: TGTGCCAGCAGCTTACAACAGGGAGGCACTGGGGCCAACGTCCTGACTTTC.

This clone was seen a single time. The J gene is TRBJ1-2, the V gene TRBV19; 7 nucleotides agree with TRBD1. This CDR3 has 18 amino acids. Looked up from germline, CDR1 is LNHDA and CDR2 is SQIVND (reference sequence). Trimming cost V 6 bases and J 0 bases; bases outside gene matches: 16. The CDR3 sequence is CASSNKPGQRTPNYGYTF. The CDR3 DNA is TGTGCCAGTAGCAATAAACCGGGACAGCGAACCCCTAACTATGGCTACACCTTC.